This T cell receptor (beta chain) was identified in a study of T cells in Graves' hyperthyroidism and ophthalmopathy. TCR beta CDR3 sequences were amplified from RNA transcripts. The TCR CDR3 was amplified in a first-round RT-PCR using the HTBI primer set. Via MiXCR, TCRdb re-called the multiplex PCR reads, giving one row per CDR3 protein. The table records more than 600,000 distinct CDR3 sequences, 15% to 20% of them present only once. In its sample, this clonotype was seen a few times. Germline CDR1 and CDR2: ENHRY and SYGVKD. The V and J ends lost 8 bases and 5 bases respectively, with 6 bases between them. CDR3 length equals 11 residues.

The chain employs TRBV10-3 and TRBJ2-2; possibly TRBD2 for D (5 bases). The sequencing input was blood. The clonotype was recovered from a young man with Graves' hyperthyroidism. The CDR3: CAIGETGELFF. The DNA for the CDR3 is TGTGCCATCGGGGAGACCGGGGAGCTGTTTTTT.